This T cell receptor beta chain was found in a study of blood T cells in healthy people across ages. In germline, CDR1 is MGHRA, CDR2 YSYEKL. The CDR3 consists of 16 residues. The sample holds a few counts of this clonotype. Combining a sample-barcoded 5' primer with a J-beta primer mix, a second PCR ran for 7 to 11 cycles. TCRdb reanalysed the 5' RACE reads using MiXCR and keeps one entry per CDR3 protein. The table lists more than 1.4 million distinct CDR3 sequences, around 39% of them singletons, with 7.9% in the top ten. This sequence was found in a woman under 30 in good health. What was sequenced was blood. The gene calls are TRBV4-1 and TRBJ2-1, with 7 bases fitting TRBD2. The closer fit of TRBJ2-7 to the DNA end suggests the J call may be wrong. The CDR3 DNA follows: TGCGCCAGCAGCCAAGATCGGCCTAGCGGAGTCAATGAGCAGTACTTC. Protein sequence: CASSQDRPSGVNEQYF.